The sequence of this T cell receptor beta chain was determined in a study of blood T cell repertoires in COVID-19. Looking at the study overall: Spain, Italy and the United States supplied samples that represented acute and convalescent COVID-19. PBMCs, B-cell-depleted T cells, or T cells were the source of the cDNA or gDNA that made up the material.

The CDR3 has 11 residues. The germline V gene encodes CDR1 GTSNPN and CDR2 SVGIG (reference sequence). In the source study's methods: Scientists estimated how many nucleated cells there were by amplifying reference gene primers. Using immunoSEQ multiplex PCR, the repertoire was profiled, and TCRdb retains in-frame clones only, with some absent. V, J and clone size are those of that table, while D and trimming were read from the DNA. Of more than 85,000 clones listed, 65% to 90% were seen once; the top ten hold about 3.8%. The chain combines TRBV30 with TRBJ1-1; TRBD1 might be the D (6 bases). The receptor comes from a man aged 45-65 years with acute or convalescent COVID-19. Sequenced sample: peripheral blood. CDR3 sequence (DNA): TGTGCATCACAGGGGAACACTGAAGCTTTCTTT. Translated: CASQGNTEAFF. The full variable domain, with the rest looked up from reference TRBV30 and TRBJ1-1, is SQTIHQWPATLVQPVGSPLSLECTVEGTSNPNLYWYRQAAGRGLQLLFYSVGIGQISSEVPQNLSASRPQDRQFILSSKKLLLSDSGFYLCASQGNTEAFFGQGTRLTVV.